This is a list of T cell receptor beta chains from one sample in a study of cytomegalovirus exposure and HLA in healthy donors. TCRdb's table, derived via immunoSEQ multiplex PCR, lists solely in-frame clones and lacks some. Counted here are 85,000 to 120,000 clones, roughly 95% occurring once; the ten biggest clones make up 0.89%. Material for sequencing was PBMCs. Source of these receptors: a woman under 30 in good health and CMV-seronegative. Each CDR3 is given without its conserved first and last residue. The D gene is left open where the match is weak.

J: TRBJ1-2
V: TRBV9
D: -
CDR3: ASSSTGAAGDYGYT

J: TRBJ1-2
V: TRBV6-5
D: -
CDR3: ASSYSLYGNYGYT

J: TRBJ1-2
V: TRBV5-5
D: TRBD1
CDR3: ASSLGDRAYGYT

J: TRBJ2-7
V: TRBV7-9
D: TRBD2
CDR3: ASSLALGTSGVYEQY

J: TRBJ1-2
V: TRBV7-6
D: TRBD1
CDR3: ASSQTGGYGYT

J: TRBJ2-3
V: TRBV13
D: TRBD2
CDR3: ASSSRSGGAHPDTQY

J: TRBJ2-5
V: TRBV7-2
D: -
CDR3: ASSLGSASGTQY

J: TRBJ2-5
V: TRBV9
D: -
CDR3: ASSATNRDTKEAQY

J: TRBJ2-1
V: TRBV9
D: TRBD2
CDR3: ASSVGRGDAYNEQF

J: TRBJ2-7
V: TRBV18
D: TRBD1
CDR3: ASSPGTAISYEQY

J: TRBJ2-1
V: TRBV30
D: -
CDR3: AWSVQGNSYNEQF

J: TRBJ2-3
V: TRBV30
D: TRBD2
CDR3: AWTRLADNTDTQY